The source of this T cell receptor beta chain is a study of PD-L1 blockade in urothelial cancer. This sample's time point: pretreatment peripheral blood. This CDR3 has 15 residues. V was clipped by 2 bases and J by 0 bases, with 8 bases between them. Germline values: CDR1 LNHDA, CDR2 SQIVND (reference sequence). Assay used: immunoSEQ multiplex PCR; TCRdb lists only in-frame clones, some missing. The sample contains some 53,000 clones, approximately 72% of which appear only once. This clonotype originated in a man in his 70s with urothelial cancer. The V and J genes are TRBV19 and TRBJ1-3; D is undetermined. Sequenced here: PBMCs, sampled around atezolizumab (anti-PD-L1) treatment. CDR3 sequence reads: CASSIMLSSGNTIYF. CDR3 nucleotides: TGTGCCAGTAGTATAATGCTGAGCTCTGGAAACACCATATATTTT.